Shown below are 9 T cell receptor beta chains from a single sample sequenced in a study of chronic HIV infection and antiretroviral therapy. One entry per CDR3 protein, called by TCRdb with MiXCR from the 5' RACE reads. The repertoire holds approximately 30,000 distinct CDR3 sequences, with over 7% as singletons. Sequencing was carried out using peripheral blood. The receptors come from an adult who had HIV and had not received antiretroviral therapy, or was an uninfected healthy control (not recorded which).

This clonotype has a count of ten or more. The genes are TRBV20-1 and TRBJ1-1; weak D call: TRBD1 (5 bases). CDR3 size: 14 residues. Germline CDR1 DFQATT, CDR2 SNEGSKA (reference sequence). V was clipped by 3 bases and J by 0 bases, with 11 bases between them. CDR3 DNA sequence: TGCAGTGCTAGCCTCAGGGCCTTGAACACTGAAGCTTTCTTT. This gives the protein CSASLRALNTEAFF.

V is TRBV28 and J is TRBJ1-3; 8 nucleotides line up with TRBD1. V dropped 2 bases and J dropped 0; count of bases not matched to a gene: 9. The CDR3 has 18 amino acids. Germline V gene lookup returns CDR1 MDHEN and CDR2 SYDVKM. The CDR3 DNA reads TGTGCCAGCAGTTTAGCCGGGACAGGCCTCTCCTCTGGAAACACCATATATTTT. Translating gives CASSLAGTGLSSGNTIYF.

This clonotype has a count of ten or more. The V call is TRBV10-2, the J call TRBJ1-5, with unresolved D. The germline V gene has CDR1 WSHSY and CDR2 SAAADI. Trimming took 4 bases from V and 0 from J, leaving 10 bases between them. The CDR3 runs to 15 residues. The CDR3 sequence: CASSGRRDSNQPQHF. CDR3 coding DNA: TGCGCCAGCAGTGGACGTCGGGATAGCAATCAGCCCCAGCATTTT.

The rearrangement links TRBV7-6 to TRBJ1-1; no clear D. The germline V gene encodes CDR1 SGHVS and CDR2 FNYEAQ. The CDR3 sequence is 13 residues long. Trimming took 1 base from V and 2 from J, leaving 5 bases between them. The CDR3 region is CASSLGINTEAFF. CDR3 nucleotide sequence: TGTGCCAGCAGCTTAGGGATAAACACTGAAGCTTTCTTT.

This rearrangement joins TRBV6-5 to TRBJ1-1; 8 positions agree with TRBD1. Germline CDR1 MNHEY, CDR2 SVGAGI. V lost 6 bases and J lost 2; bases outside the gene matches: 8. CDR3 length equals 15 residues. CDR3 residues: CASRNAGQGNTEAFF. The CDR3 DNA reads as TGTGCCAGCAGAAATGCCGGACAGGGCAACACTGAAGCTTTCTTT.

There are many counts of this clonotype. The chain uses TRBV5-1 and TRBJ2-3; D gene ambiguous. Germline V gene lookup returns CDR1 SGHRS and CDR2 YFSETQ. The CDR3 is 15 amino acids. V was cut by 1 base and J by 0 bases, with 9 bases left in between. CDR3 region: CASSLLPTSTDTQYF. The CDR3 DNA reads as TGCGCCAGCAGCTTGCTGCCCACTAGCACAGATACGCAGTATTTT.

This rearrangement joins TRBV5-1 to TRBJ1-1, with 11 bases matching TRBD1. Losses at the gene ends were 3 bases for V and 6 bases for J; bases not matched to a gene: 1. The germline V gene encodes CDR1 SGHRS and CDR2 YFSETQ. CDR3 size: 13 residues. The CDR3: CASSWGQGAEAFF. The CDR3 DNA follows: TGCGCCAGCAGCTGGGGACAGGGGGCTGAAGCTTTCTTT.

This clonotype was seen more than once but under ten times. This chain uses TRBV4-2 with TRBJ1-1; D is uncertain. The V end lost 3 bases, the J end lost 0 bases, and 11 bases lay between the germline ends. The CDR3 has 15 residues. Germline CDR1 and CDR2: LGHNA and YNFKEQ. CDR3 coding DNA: TGTGCCAGCAGCCAGGGCCACCAAATGAACACTGAAGCTTTCTTT. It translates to CASSQGHQMNTEAFF.

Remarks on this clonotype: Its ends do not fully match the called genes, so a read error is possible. Here the CDR3 reads CSASGGSYGDTF. The CDR3 bases are TGCAGTGCTAGTGGGGGAAGCTATGGCGACACCTTC. The chain has TRBV20-1 and TRBJ1-2; perhaps TRBD1 as D (5 bases). CDR1 and CDR2 from the germline V gene are DFQATT and SNEGSKA (reference sequence). This CDR3 region has 12 residues.